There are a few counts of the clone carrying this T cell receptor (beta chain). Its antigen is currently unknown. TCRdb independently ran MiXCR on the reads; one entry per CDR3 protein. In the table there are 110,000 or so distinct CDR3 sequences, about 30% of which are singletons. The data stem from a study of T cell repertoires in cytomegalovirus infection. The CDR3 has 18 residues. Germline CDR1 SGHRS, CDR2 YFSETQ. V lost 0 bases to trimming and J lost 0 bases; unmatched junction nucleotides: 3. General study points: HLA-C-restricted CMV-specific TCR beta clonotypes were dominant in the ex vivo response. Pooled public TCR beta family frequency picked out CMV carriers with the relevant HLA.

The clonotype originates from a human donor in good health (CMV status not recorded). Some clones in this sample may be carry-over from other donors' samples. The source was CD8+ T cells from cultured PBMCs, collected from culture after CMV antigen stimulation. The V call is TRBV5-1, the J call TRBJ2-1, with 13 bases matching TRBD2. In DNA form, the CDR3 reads TGCGCCAGCAGCTTGGAACTAGCGGGGGGGAGCTCCTACAATGAGCAGTTCTTC. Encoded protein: CASSLELAGGSSYNEQFF.